Only a few counts were recorded for the clone carrying this TCR beta chain. As yet, its antigen is unknown. Healthy Caucasians supplied all donations. MiXCR was run by TCRdb on the 5' RACE reads, yielding one entry per CDR3 protein. The table has hundreds of thousands of distinct CDR3 sequences, over 8.5% seen once. This entry comes from a study of identical twins. General study points: Excess sharing by twins proved weaker in beta out-of-frame sequences.

CDR1 and CDR2 from the germline V gene are SGHAT and FQNNGV. The junction had 7 bases not matched to a gene; V was cut back by 6 bases and J by 3 bases. The CDR3 is made up of 15 amino acids. These data were also reused for a study on yellow fever vaccine responses in identical twins.

The sample taken for sequencing was PBMCs. This clonotype was obtained from a young woman in good health. The rearrangement links TRBV11-2 to TRBJ1-2, with 10 positions matching TRBD1. The CDR3 loop is CASSPGGQGYYGYTF. The CDR3 region has the DNA TGTGCCAGCAGTCCGGGGGGACAGGGGTACTATGGCTACACCTTC.